The 30 T cell receptor beta chains given below trace back to one sample, sequenced in a study of CXCR3-negative and CXCR3-positive naive CD8 T cells. UMI-labeled TRB cDNA libraries were prepared by 5' RACE. Reanalyzing the 5' RACE reads, TCRdb keeps one entry per CDR3 protein, without DNA. This sample's clone table lists about 130,000 distinct CDR3 sequences. The source material was naive CXCR3- CD8+ T cells from blood. Subset described: CD45RO-CCR7+CD27+CD95- naive CD8+ T cells lacking CXCR3 (TNR3-). These receptors were collected from a human donor in good health. Some clones in this sample may be carry-over from other donors' samples.

V gene TRBV7-2 combines with J gene TRBJ1-1. The CDR3 totals 13 residues. CDR1 is SGHTA and CDR2 is FQGNSA in the germline V gene. CDR3 in amino acids: CASSLGKGTEAFF.

This rearrangement joins TRBV10-1 to TRBJ2-7. CDR3 length: 13 amino acids. Germline CDR1 WNHNN, CDR2 SYGVQD (reference sequence). CDR3 in amino acids: CASSPGSAYEQYF.

The chain joins TRBV6-2 or TRBV6-3 to TRBJ2-7; TCRdb's assignment of TRBD2 cannot be checked, as there is no DNA. This CDR3 contains 15 residues. Germline V lookup: CDR1 MNHEY, CDR2 SVGEGT. CDR3 residues: CASSPHGGPTEEQYF.

The chain links TRBV6-2 or TRBV6-3 to TRBJ2-1. CDR3 size: 14 residues. The germline CDR1 and CDR2 sequences are MNHEY and SVGEGT. This CDR3 reads CASSYSDIQDEQFF.

The rearrangement links TRBV7-6 to TRBJ2-1; no DNA is available, so the TRBD1 call from TCRdb remains unchecked. The CDR3 contains 16 residues. CDR1 is SGHVS, CDR2 FNYEAQ, per germline. The CDR3 sequence: CASSHGAGDVYNEQFF.

CDR3 amino acids: CASSHWDRYNEQFF. The chain has TRBV23-1 and TRBJ2-1; TCRdb designates TRBD1, a call that cannot be tested without DNA. TRBV23-1 is treated as an ORF (open reading frame) with a function not yet certain. CDR3 length: 14 residues.

The CDR3: CASSAQGLYQPQHF. This chain uses TRBV6-1 with TRBJ1-5; the TCRdb D gene call, TRBD1, has no DNA to confirm it. The CDR3 loop spans 14 amino acids. Germline-derived CDR1 and CDR2 are MNHNS and SASEGT.

V and J are TRBV7-2 and TRBJ2-3; absent DNA, TCRdb's TRBD1 call cannot be checked. Germline-derived CDR1 and CDR2 are SGHTA and FQGNSA. The CDR3 consists of 16 residues. This CDR3 is CASSSTGRAGADTQYF.

This chain links TRBV7-9 with TRBJ2-1; TCRdb reports TRBD2, a call that lacks DNA to check it against. Per germline, CDR1 SEHNR and CDR2 FQNEAQ (reference sequence). The CDR3 totals 14 residues. CDR3 sequence: CASSSASGPNEQFF.

This chain links TRBV10-1 with TRBJ2-1; the TRBD2 assignment by TCRdb is unverifiable without DNA. CDR3 size: 18 residues. Per the germline V gene, CDR1 is WNHNN and CDR2 is SYGVQD (reference sequence). This chain's CDR3 is CASSDQTSGSGGYNEQFF.

V and J are TRBV2 and TRBJ2-1. Germline assignment: CDR1 SNHLY and CDR2 FYNNEI. The CDR3 runs to 14 residues. The CDR3 reads CANKKGQSYNEQFF.

The chain has TRBV23-1 and TRBJ2-2; TCRdb gives TRBD1 as the D gene, but with no DNA this cannot be confirmed. TRBV23-1 is designated an ORF whose function remains uncertain. This CDR3 contains 16 residues. CDR3 in amino acids: CASSQPGQGRTGELFF.

V gene TRBV29-1 combines with J gene TRBJ2-5; the TRBD1 assignment by TCRdb is unverifiable without DNA. The CDR3 has 16 residues. From germline, CDR1 is SQVTM and CDR2 ANQGSEA. CDR3: CSVESQDREMIETQYF.

The chain recombines TRBV20-1 with TRBJ2-7. Germline V gene lookup returns CDR1 DFQATT and CDR2 SNEGSKA (reference sequence). This CDR3 comprises 14 residues. The CDR3 loop is CSASSFTSDYEQYF.

The chain joins TRBV7-2 to TRBJ1-5. Germline CDR1 SGHTA, CDR2 FQGNSA. CDR3 length: 15 amino acids. This CDR3 is CASSPRGGLPQPQHF. The full variable domain, completed using reference TRBV7-2 and TRBJ1-5, is GAGVSQSPSNKVTEKGKDVELRCDPISGHTALYWYRQSLGQGLEFLIYFQGNSAPDKSGLPSDRFSAERTGGSVSTLTIQRTQQEDSAVYLCASSPRGGLPQPQHFGDGTRLSIL.

The chain employs TRBV20-1 and TRBJ2-7; TCRdb's D call, TRBD1, is unchecked because there is no DNA. The CDR3 spans 14 residues. Germline assignment: CDR1 DFQATT and CDR2 SNEGSKA (reference sequence). CDR3 amino acids: CSAREGLTSYEQYF.

The V and J genes are TRBV7-8 and TRBJ2-1; without DNA, the TCRdb call of TRBD1 cannot be checked. There are 15 residues in the CDR3. Germline V gene lookup returns CDR1 SGHVS and CDR2 FQNEAQ. The chain's CDR3 is CASSPTRGIWNEQFF.

The chain couples TRBV9 to TRBJ1-2; the TCRdb D gene call, TRBD1, has no DNA to confirm it. The CDR3 totals 14 residues. Germline V gene data show CDR1 as SGDLS and CDR2 as YYNGEE. CDR3 residues: CASSSGQGRYGYTF.

The V call is TRBV15, the J call TRBJ1-5; absent DNA, TCRdb's TRBD1 call cannot be checked. The germline V gene has CDR1 LNHNV and CDR2 YYDKDF (reference sequence). This CDR3 comprises 13 residues. CDR3 residues: CATGGQGAQPQHF. Full variable domain (outside the CDR3, taken from reference TRBV15 and TRBJ1-5): DAMVIQNPRYQVTQFGKPVTLSCSQTLNHNVMYWYQQKSSQAPKLLFHYYDKDFNNEADTPDNFQSRRPNTSFCFLDIRSPGLGDTAMYLCATGGQGAQPQHFGDGTRLSIL.

The CDR3 sequence: CASSLGQATDTQYF. The chain employs TRBV6-5 and TRBJ2-3; TCRdb outputs TRBD1, but without DNA this stays unchecked. CDR1 is MNHEY and CDR2 is SVGAGI in the germline V gene. The CDR3 extends over 14 amino acids.

This CDR3 reads CASSLEGLGTSSYNEQFF. The chain combines TRBV5-1 with TRBJ2-1; TCRdb names TRBD2, which stays unverified in the absence of DNA. The CDR3 spans 18 residues. CDR1 is SGHRS and CDR2 is YFSETQ in the germline V gene. Drawing the rest from reference TRBV5-1 and TRBJ2-1, the complete variable domain is KAGVTQTPRYLIKTRGQQVTLSCSPISGHRSVSWYQQTPGQGLQFLFEYFSETQRNKGNFPGRFSGRQFSNSRSEMNVSTLELGDSALYLCASSLEGLGTSSYNEQFFGPGTRLTVL.

The V and J genes are TRBV29-1 and TRBJ2-1; TCRdb selects TRBD1, and the lack of DNA leaves this call unchecked. This CDR3 comprises 14 residues. Per the germline V gene, CDR1 is SQVTM and CDR2 is ANQGSEA. This CDR3 is CSVEEGASYNEQFF.

V gene TRBV28 combines with J gene TRBJ2-1; the TCRdb call, TRBD1, lacks DNA for checking. Germline CDR1 and CDR2: MDHEN and SYDVKM. CDR3 length: 14 residues. Here the CDR3 reads CASSSTPWGYEQFF.

The rearrangement links TRBV29-1 to TRBJ2-3; lacking DNA, the TRBD1 call made by TCRdb goes unchecked. This CDR3 contains 14 residues. Germline lookup yields CDR1 SQVTM and CDR2 ANQGSEA. This CDR3 reads CSVHGGPNTDTQYF.

J is TRBJ2-1 and V is TRBV5-1; there is no DNA to check the TCRdb D call of TRBD1. The CDR3 is 16 residues long. Germline V lookup: CDR1 SGHRS, CDR2 YFSETQ. The CDR3 loop reads CASSLTGQGIYNEQFF.

The chain is built from TRBV29-1 and TRBJ1-1; TCRdb picks TRBD1, but there is no DNA to check that call. CDR3 length: 11 amino acids. Germline V gene sequence: CDR1 SQVTM, CDR2 ANQGSEA. The CDR3 is CSAEPTGEAFF.

The V and J genes are TRBV5-1 and TRBJ1-1. The germline gives CDR1 SGHRS, CDR2 YFSETQ. This CDR3 spans 15 amino acids. The CDR3 reads CASSPRGGTNTEAFF. The variable domain in full, with the rest retrieved from reference TRBV5-1 and TRBJ1-1, is KAGVTQTPRYLIKTRGQQVTLSCSPISGHRSVSWYQQTPGQGLQFLFEYFSETQRNKGNFPGRFSGRQFSNSRSEMNVSTLELGDSALYLCASSPRGGTNTEAFFGQGTRLTVV.

V gene TRBV29-1 combines with J gene TRBJ2-3; checking the TCRdb D call of TRBD2 is not possible without DNA. The CDR3 spans 15 residues. Germline CDR1 is SQVTM and CDR2 is ANQGSEA. CDR3 sequence reads: CSVELAGVPTDTQYF.

The chain links TRBV7-8 to TRBJ2-1; TCRdb gives TRBD2 as the D gene, but with no DNA this cannot be confirmed. CDR3 length: 15 amino acids. The germline V gene has CDR1 SGHVS and CDR2 FQNEAQ. The CDR3 protein is CASSLGASGYNEQFF.

The V call is TRBV7-9, the J call TRBJ1-4. Germline V gives CDR1 SEHNR, CDR2 FQNEAQ (reference sequence). This CDR3 is 12 amino acids long. CDR3 sequence reads: CASSLTNEKLFF.